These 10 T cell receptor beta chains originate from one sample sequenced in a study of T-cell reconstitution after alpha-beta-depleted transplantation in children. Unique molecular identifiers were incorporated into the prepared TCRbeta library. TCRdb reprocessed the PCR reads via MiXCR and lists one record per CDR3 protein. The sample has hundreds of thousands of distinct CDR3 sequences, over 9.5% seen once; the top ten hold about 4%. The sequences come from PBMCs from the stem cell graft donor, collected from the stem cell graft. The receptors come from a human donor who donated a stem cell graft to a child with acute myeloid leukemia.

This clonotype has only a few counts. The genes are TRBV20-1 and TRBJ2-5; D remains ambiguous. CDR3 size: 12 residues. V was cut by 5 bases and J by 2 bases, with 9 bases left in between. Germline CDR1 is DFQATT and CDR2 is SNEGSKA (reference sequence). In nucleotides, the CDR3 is TGCAGTGCTGGCTTGGCGCAAGAGACCCAGTACTTC. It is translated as CSAGLAQETQYF.

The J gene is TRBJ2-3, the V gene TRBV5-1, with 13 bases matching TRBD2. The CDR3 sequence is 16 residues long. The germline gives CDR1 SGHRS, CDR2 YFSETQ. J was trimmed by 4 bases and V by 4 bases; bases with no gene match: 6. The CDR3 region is CASSRTSGSPPDTQYF. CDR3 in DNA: TGCGCCAGCAGCAGGACTAGCGGGAGTCCCCCAGATACGCAGTATTTT.

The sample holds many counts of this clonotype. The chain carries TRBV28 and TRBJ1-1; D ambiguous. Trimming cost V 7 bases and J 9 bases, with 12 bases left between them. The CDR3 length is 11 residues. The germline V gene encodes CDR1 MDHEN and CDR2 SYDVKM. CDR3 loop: CASIDRRKAFF. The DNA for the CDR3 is TGTGCCAGCATTGATAGGAGAAAAGCTTTCTTT.

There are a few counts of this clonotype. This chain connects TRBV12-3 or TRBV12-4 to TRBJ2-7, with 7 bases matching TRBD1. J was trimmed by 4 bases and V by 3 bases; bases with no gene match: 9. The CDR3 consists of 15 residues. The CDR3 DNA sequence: TGTGCCAGCAGTTTGACAGGGTTGGACCAATACGAGCAGTACTTC. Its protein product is CASSLTGLDQYEQYF.

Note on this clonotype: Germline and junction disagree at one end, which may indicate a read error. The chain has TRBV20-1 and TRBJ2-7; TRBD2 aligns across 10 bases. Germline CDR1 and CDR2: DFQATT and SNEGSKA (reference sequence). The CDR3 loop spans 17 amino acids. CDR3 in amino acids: CCASGISGLANSYEQYF. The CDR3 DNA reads TGCTGTGCTAGCGGTATATCGGGACTAGCGAACTCCTACGAGCAGTACTTC.

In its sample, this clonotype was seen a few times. The CDR3 coding sequence is TGCAGTGCTAGAGCGGGGTCTGGGAACACTGAAGCTTTCTTT. Amino acids: CSARAGSGNTEAFF. The chain recombines TRBV20-1 with TRBJ1-1; D is uncertain. Germline CDR1 and CDR2: DFQATT and SNEGSKA (reference sequence). V was shortened by 1 base and J by 1 base, with 10 bases between the two germline ends. The CDR3 length is 14 residues.

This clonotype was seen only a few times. CDR3 in amino acids: CASSLSGTSGSSAGELFF. CDR3 in DNA: TGTGCCAGCAGCCTATCCGGGACTAGCGGGAGCAGTGCCGGGGAGCTGTTTTTT. The chain carries TRBV7-3 and TRBJ2-2; 14 nucleotides line up with TRBD2. The germline gives CDR1 SGHTA, CDR2 FQGTGA. The CDR3 has 18 amino acids. V shed 5 bases and J 6 bases; nucleotides not matched to a gene: 11. Using reference TRBV7-3 and TRBJ2-2 for the parts outside the CDR3, the full variable domain is GAGVSQTPSNKVTEKGKYVELRCDPISGHTALYWYRQSLGQGPEFLIYFQGTGAADDSGLPNDRFFAVRPEGSVSTLKIQRTERGDSAVYLCASSLSGTSGSSAGELFFGEGSRLTVL.

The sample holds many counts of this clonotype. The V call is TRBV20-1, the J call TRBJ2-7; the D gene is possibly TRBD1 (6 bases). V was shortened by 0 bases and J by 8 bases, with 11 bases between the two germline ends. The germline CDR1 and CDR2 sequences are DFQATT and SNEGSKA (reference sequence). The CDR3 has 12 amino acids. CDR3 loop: CSARETGPQQYF. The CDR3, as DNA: TGCAGTGCTAGAGAAACAGGGCCCCAGCAGTACTTC.

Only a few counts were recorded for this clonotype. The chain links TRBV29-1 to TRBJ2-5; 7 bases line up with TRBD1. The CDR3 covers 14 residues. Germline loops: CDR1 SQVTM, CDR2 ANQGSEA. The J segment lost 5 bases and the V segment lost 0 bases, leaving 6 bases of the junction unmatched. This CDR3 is CSVEDLRGRETQYF. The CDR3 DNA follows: TGCAGCGTTGAAGATCTAAGGGGGCGGGAGACCCAGTACTTC. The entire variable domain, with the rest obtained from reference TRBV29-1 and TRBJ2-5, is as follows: SAVISQKPSRDICQRGTSLTIQCQVDSQVTMMFWYRQQPGQSLTLIATANQGSEATYESGFVIDKFPISRPNLTFSTLTVSNMSPEDSSIYLCSVEDLRGRETQYFGPGTRLLVL.

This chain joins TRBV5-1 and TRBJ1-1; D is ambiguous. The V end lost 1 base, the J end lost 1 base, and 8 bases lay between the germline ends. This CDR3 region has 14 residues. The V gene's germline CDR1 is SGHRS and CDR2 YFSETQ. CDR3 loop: CASSLMSGNTEAFF. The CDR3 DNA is TGCGCCAGCAGCTTGATGTCAGGGAACACTGAAGCTTTCTTT.